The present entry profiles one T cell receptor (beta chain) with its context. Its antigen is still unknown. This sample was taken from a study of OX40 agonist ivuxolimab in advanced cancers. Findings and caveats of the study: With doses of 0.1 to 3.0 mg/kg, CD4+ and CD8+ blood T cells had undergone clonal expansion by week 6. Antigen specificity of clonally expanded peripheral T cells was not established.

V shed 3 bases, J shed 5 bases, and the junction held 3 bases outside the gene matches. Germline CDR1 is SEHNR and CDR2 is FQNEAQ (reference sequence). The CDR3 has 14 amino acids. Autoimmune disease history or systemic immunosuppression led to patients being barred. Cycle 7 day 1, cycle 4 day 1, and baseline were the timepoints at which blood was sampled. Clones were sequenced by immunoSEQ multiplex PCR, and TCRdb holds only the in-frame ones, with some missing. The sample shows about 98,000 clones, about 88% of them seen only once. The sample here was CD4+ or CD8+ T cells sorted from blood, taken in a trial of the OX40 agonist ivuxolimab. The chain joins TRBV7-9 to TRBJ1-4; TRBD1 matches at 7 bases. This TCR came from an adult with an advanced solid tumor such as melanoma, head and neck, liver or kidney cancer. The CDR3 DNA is TGTGCCAGCAGCTTGGGACAGACCAATGAAAAACTGTTTTTT. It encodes CASSLGQTNEKLFF. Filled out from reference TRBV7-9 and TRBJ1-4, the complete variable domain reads DTGVSQNPRHKITKRGQNVTFRCDPISEHNRLYWYRQTLGQGPEFLTYFQNEAQLEKSRLLSDRFSAERPKGSFSTLEIQRTEQGDSAMYLCASSLGQTNEKLFFGSGTQLSVL.